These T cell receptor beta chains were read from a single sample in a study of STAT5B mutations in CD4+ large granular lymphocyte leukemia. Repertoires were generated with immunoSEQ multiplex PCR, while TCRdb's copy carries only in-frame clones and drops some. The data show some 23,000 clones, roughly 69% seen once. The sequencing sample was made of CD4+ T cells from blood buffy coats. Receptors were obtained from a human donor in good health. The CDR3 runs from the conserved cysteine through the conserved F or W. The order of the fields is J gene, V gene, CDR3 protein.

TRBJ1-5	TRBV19	CASSIDSRQGSQAQHF
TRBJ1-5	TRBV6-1	CASSEGWAGYQPQHF
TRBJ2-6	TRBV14	CASSHSAGANVLTF
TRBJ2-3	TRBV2	CASSKLAGGGDTQYF
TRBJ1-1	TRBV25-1	CASSPGFGTEAFF
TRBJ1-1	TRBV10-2	CASSESLRGMAEAFF
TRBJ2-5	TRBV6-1	CASSPGGRETQYF
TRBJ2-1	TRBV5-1	CASTYSGGRYNEQFF
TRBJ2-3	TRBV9	CASSIAGDPTDTQYF
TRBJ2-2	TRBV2	CASRTRDRRPNTGELFF
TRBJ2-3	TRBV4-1	CASSQTGVGTDTQYF
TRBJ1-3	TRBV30	CAWSLERSGNTIYF
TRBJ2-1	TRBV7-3	CASSTGLARNEQFF
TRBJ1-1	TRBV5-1	CASRFSFMNTEAFF
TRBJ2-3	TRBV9	CASSVVGGGAGDTQYF
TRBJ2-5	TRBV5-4	CASSQDLQETQYF
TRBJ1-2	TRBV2	CASSEHGGGNGYTF
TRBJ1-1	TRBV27	CASGSWGQGRTEAFF
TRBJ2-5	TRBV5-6	CASSLLRETQYF
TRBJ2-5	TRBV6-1	CASSPGSSETQYF
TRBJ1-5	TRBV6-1	CASSEGVQGKPQHF
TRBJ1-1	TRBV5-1	CASSPARQGYTEAFF
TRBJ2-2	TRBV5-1	CASSLERLLGELFF
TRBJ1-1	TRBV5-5	CASSLAGDRSEAFF
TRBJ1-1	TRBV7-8	CASSYPGRNTEAFF
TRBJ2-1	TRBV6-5	CASSGPRQGLYEQFF
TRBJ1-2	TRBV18	CASSPSSPGQGNGYTF
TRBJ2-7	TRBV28	CASSFRVGEQYF
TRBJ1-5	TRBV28	CAGNSGRGNQPQHF
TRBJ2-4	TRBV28	CASTLRGVAKNIQYF
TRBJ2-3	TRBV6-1	CASSEPRTQYF